The present T cell receptor (beta chain) was sequenced within a study of T-cell memory formation after mild COVID-19. Study at large: Largely donor-specific TCR clusters were found.

From the 5' RACE reads, TCRdb called clonotypes with MiXCR, one entry per CDR3 protein. The table includes 200,000 or so distinct CDR3 sequences, approximately 16% detected once. CDR3 length equals 15 residues. V dropped 4 bases and J dropped 6 bases, with 16 bases sitting between them. The germline V gene encodes CDR1 SGHKS and CDR2 YYEKEE (reference sequence). The chain joins TRBV5-5 to TRBJ2-2; D is uncertain. The sequencing input was PBMCs or a T cell subset sorted from them (not recorded which). This clonotype was obtained from an adult woman who had mild COVID-19 (a few samples of this study predate the infection). Cell type and time point are not known. This chain's CDR3 is CASSRVSPHAGELFF. For the CDR3, the DNA is TGTGCCAGCAGCCGGGTCTCCCCCCATGCCGGGGAGCTGTTTTTT.